This T cell receptor (beta chain) comes out of a study of T cells in Graves' hyperthyroidism and ophthalmopathy. Study-wide results and caveats: Separation of ophthalmopathy from stable hyperthyroidism was achieved by a 13 V-J model. Among clonotypes expanded in thyroid above 0.001, most were also found in blood.

A remark on this clonotype: The antigen is unknown.

The junction had 11 bases not matched to a gene; V was cut back by 4 bases and J by 2 bases. The CDR3 has 16 amino acids. The germline gives CDR1 LGHNA, CDR2 YNFKEQ. Diagnosing involved the use of clinical symptoms, serum thyroxine and TRAb, thyroid ultrasound and orbital computed tomography. The source of the PBMCs was about 10 ml of fresh peripheral blood. TCR beta CDR3 regions were amplified from RNA transcripts. The primer set for the first-round RT-PCR of the TCR CDR3 was HTBI. Each CDR3 protein gets one entry after TCRdb re-called the multiplex PCR reads with MiXCR. The sample gives approximately 600,000 distinct CDR3 sequences, about a fifth of which show up once; 30% to 40% is in the top ten.

Sequencing was performed on blood. This TCR was recovered from a man aged 25 to 40 with Graves' ophthalmopathy. V usage is TRBV4-2 and J usage is TRBJ2-7, with TRBD2 matching over 7 bases. Here the CDR3 DNA reads TGTGCCAGCAGCCCCCAGGTCAGCGGGAATCCCTACGAGCAGTACTTC. Its translation: CASSPQVSGNPYEQYF.